The TCR beta chain described here comes from a study of neurological immune-mediated disorders. Points from the study as a whole: Across subjects, expanded clones had no CDR3 amino acid sequences in common, pointing to private repertoires in all groups. The level of TCR clonal expansion was highest in patients with HTLV-1-associated myelopathy and lowest in multiple sclerosis, where it fell below the level seen in healthy controls.

The sample holds many counts of this clonotype. Its antigen is currently unknown. The junction differs from germline at one of its ends, possibly a read error. The cDNA came from 5'RACE with 10-nucleotide random UMIs. TCRdb ran MiXCR on the 5' RACE reads and lists one entry per CDR3 protein. The sample yields tens of thousands of distinct CDR3 sequences, nearly 10% seen once. Time point in this sample: longitudinal time-point 2. It was blood bank volunteers in Maryland, USA who made up the healthy controls. In germline, CDR1 is SGHRS, CDR2 YFSETQ. The CDR3 length is 13 residues. The V gene is TRBV5-1, the J gene TRBJ1-1; tentatively, D is TRBD1 (5 bases). The receptor's source is a man aged 25-45 years in good health. Sequencing was carried out using PBMCs. The CDR3 bases are TGTGCCAGCAGCTCTACAGGCAACACTGAAGCTTTCTTT. Translated, it gives CASSSTGNTEAFF.